These 3 T cell receptor beta chains were sequenced from one sample in a study of cytomegalovirus exposure and HLA in healthy donors. The primer mix had 60 Vbeta and 13 Jbeta primers. Libraries were prepared by immunoSEQ multiplex PCR; TCRdb keeps only in-frame clonotypes and omits some of them. Of 100,000 or so clones listed, roughly 80% are singletons. Source material: PBMCs. These receptors all stem from a man aged 35 to 55 in good health and CMV-seronegative.

This chain joins TRBV18 and TRBJ1-2; 7 bases line up with TRBD1. The germline V gene has CDR1 KGHSH and CDR2 LQKENI. The CDR3 extends over 14 amino acids. With 3 bases clipped from V and 2 bases from J, the junction kept 3 bases outside the gene matches. CDR3 DNA: TGTGCCAGCTCACCCTCGACAGGGAACTATGGCTACACCTTC. Translated: CASSPSTGNYGYTF.

The genes are TRBV5-8 and TRBJ2-1; D might be TRBD2 (7 bases). V lost 6 bases and J 4 bases, leaving 20 bases between the germline ends. Germline CDR1 SGHTS, CDR2 YDEGEE. The CDR3 runs to 16 residues. The CDR3 sequence is CASTLWRGTKYNEQFF. The CDR3 bases are TGTGCCAGCACCCTTTGGAGGGGGACTAAGTACAATGAGCAGTTCTTC. The full variable domain, its missing parts supplied by reference TRBV5-8 and TRBJ2-1, is EAGVTQSPTHLIKTRGQQATLRCSPISGHTSVYWYQQALGLGLQFLLWYDEGEERNRGNFPPRFSGRQFPNYSSELNVNALELEDSALYLCASTLWRGTKYNEQFFGPGTRLTVL.

The V gene is TRBV9, the J gene TRBJ2-1; 7 bases map to TRBD1. Unmatched junction bases numbered 8, after V lost 4 bases and J lost 7 bases. Germline V gene data show CDR1 as SGDLS and CDR2 as YYNGEE. There are 14 residues in the CDR3. The CDR3 sequence is CASSPPGTDNEQFF. DNA for the CDR3: TGTGCCAGCAGCCCCCCCGGGACAGATAATGAGCAGTTCTTC.